Each of the 28 T cell receptor beta chains below was sequenced from the same sample in a study of cytomegalovirus exposure and HLA in healthy donors (dated by TCRdb to about 2017). Libraries were prepared through the immunoSEQ multiplex PCR assay. The multiplex PCR relied on a mix of 60 forward primers for TCR Vbeta segments and 13 reverse primers for TCR Jbeta segments. TCRdb holds this immuneACCESS table with in-frame rearrangements only. Some clones are missing; in checked studies, unresolved V genes explain under half, and the rest has no known cause. The sample yields over 100,000 clones; more than 65% were counted once. 9.5% to 13% of the sample is held by the ten biggest clonotypes. Sequencing input: PBMCs. The receptors were gathered from a man aged 40-49 years in good health and CMV-seropositive.

The J gene is TRBJ2-7, the V gene TRBV2; no reliable D call. The CDR3 spans 11 residues. V was cut by 5 bases and J by 4 bases, with 6 bases left in between. Per the germline V gene, CDR1 is SNHLY and CDR2 is FYNNEI. Written as DNA, the CDR3 is TGTGCCAGCAGTCCACTTTACGAGCAGTACTTC. Translated: CASSPLYEQYF.

The rearrangement links TRBV7-9 to TRBJ2-1; 7 bases agree with TRBD1. Per the germline V gene, CDR1 is SEHNR and CDR2 is FQNEAQ (reference sequence). The CDR3 is 13 amino acids. Germline trimming cut 0 bases from V and 9 bases from J; bases unmatched to any gene: 2. The CDR3 DNA reads TGTGCCAGCAGCTTAGCAGGGGGCAGTGAGCAGTTCTTC. This translates into CASSLAGGSEQFF.

The chain joins TRBV6-1 to TRBJ1-1; D is unresolved. The CDR3 has 12 residues. V shed 4 bases and J shed 4 bases, with 7 bases lying between them. Germline V CDR1 and CDR2: MNHNS, SASEGT. This CDR3 is CASSGVLTEAFF. The DNA for the CDR3 is TGTGCCAGCAGTGGAGTTCTCACTGAAGCTTTCTTT.

The chain recombines TRBV4-1 with TRBJ1-6, with a possible D match to TRBD1 (5 bases). Trimming pared 1 base from V and 8 bases from J, leaving 12 bases between. This CDR3 has 15 residues. Per the germline V gene, CDR1 is MGHRA and CDR2 is YSYEKL. CDR3 region: CASSQAPEGHSPLHF. The CDR3 DNA sequence: TGCGCCAGCAGCCAAGCTCCGGAGGGACATTCACCCCTCCACTTT.

This chain links TRBV30 with TRBJ2-3; no firm D call. The CDR3 runs 12 residues. Looked up from germline, CDR1 is GTSNPN and CDR2 is SVGIG (reference sequence). V was trimmed by 0 bases and J by 6 bases, leaving 7 bases between them. The CDR3 nucleotides are TGTGCCTGGAGTGTGACCGGGGATACGCAGTATTTT. Translated: CAWSVTGDTQYF.

This chain uses TRBV19 with TRBJ2-3; D is unclear. The CDR3 length is 13 residues. V dropped 3 bases and J dropped 9 bases, with 13 bases sitting between them. Per germline, CDR1 LNHDA and CDR2 SQIVND (reference sequence). CDR3: CASSIVLGQTQYF. The CDR3 DNA sequence: TGTGCCAGTAGTATCGTCTTGGGCCAGACGCAGTATTTT. Full variable domain (rest looked up from reference TRBV19 and TRBJ2-3): DGGITQSPKYLFRKEGQNVTLSCEQNLNHDAMYWYRQDPGQGLRLIYYSQIVNDFQKGDIAEGYSVSREKKESFPLTVTSAQKNPTAFYLCASSIVLGQTQYFGPGTRLTVL.

V and J are TRBV4-1 and TRBJ1-2, with D hard to call. This CDR3 contains 15 residues. Trimming took 2 bases from V and 2 from J, leaving 12 bases between them. Germline V lookup: CDR1 MGHRA, CDR2 YSYEKL. The CDR3 here is CASSQQGSGNYGYTF. CDR3 sequence (DNA): TGCGCCAGCAGCCAACAAGGGTCGGGGAACTATGGCTACACCTTC.

The rearrangement links TRBV5-4 to TRBJ2-5; 7 positions match TRBD2. CDR1 is SGHNT and CDR2 is YYREEE in the germline V gene (reference sequence). V shed 2 bases and J 3 bases; nucleotides not matched to a gene: 1. The CDR3 consists of 13 residues. The DNA of the CDR3 is TGTGCCAGCAGCTTCCTAGCGGAAGAGACCCAGTACTTC. Encoded protein: CASSFLAEETQYF.

V usage is TRBV6-5 and J usage is TRBJ2-3, with a possible D match to TRBD2 (7 bases). There are 14 residues in the CDR3. CDR1 is MNHEY, CDR2 SVGAGI, per germline. V was shortened by 6 bases and J by 3 bases, with 13 bases between the two germline ends. The CDR3 sequence is CASSPRGGTDTQYF. CDR3 coding DNA: TGTGCCAGCAGCCCGAGGGGGGGGACAGATACGCAGTATTTT.

The rearrangement links TRBV7-3 to TRBJ2-5; 7 bases align to TRBD1. The CDR3 loop spans 18 amino acids. The ends lost 1 base at V and 1 base at J; junction bases unmatched: 12. Per the germline V gene, CDR1 is SGHTA and CDR2 is FQGTGA. This CDR3 is CASSLNSPATGFQETQYF. In nucleotides, the CDR3 is TGTGCCAGCAGCTTAAACTCTCCGGCGACAGGGTTCCAAGAGACCCAGTACTTC. Full variable domain (rest looked up from reference TRBV7-3 and TRBJ2-5): GAGVSQTPSNKVTEKGKYVELRCDPISGHTALYWYRQSLGQGPEFLIYFQGTGAADDSGLPNDRFFAVRPEGSVSTLKIQRTERGDSAVYLCASSLNSPATGFQETQYFGPGTRLLVL.

In this sample, this clone turned up a few times. CDR3 region: CASIPLVPSGRNTGELFF. For the CDR3, the DNA is TGTGCCAGCATCCCCTTAGTTCCTAGCGGGAGAAACACCGGGGAGCTGTTTTTT. The chain has TRBV28 and TRBJ2-2, with 10 bases that match TRBD2. After removal of 7 bases from V and 2 bases from J, the junction contained 13 bases not matched to a gene. Germline assignment: CDR1 MDHEN and CDR2 SYDVKM. The CDR3 covers 18 residues.

This rearrangement joins TRBV5-4 to TRBJ2-5; TRBD1 might be the D (5 bases). The J call may be mistaken, given a closer DNA end match to TRBJ2-7. CDR1 SGHNT and CDR2 YYREEE come from the germline V gene (reference sequence). The CDR3 consists of 12 residues. CDR3 residues: CASSFPGYEQYF. CDR3 coding DNA: TGTGCCAGCAGCTTCCCAGGGTACGAGCAGTACTTC.

The genes are TRBV5-4 and TRBJ2-5; 9 nucleotides agree with TRBD2. The ends lost 1 base at V and 1 base at J; junction bases unmatched: 5. CDR3 length: 16 residues. The germline CDR1 and CDR2 sequences are SGHNT and YYREEE (reference sequence). The CDR3 spells CASSLPASGVQETQYF. In DNA form, the CDR3 reads TGTGCCAGCAGCTTGCCGGCTAGCGGGGTCCAAGAGACCCAGTACTTC.

The rearrangement joins TRBV30 to TRBJ1-2; the D gene is possibly TRBD1 (5 bases). Trimming cost V 4 bases and J 7 bases, with 10 bases left between them. There are 11 residues in the CDR3. Germline values: CDR1 GTSNPN, CDR2 SVGIG (reference sequence). CDR3 sequence reads: CAWTGGGGYTF. The DNA of the CDR3 is TGTGCCTGGACCGGGGGGGGTGGCTACACCTTC.

The chain links TRBV7-6 to TRBJ2-7, with D possibly TRBD1 on 6 matching bases. This CDR3 has 14 amino acids. Germline values: CDR1 SGHVS, CDR2 FNYEAQ. Trimming took 6 bases from V and 1 from J, leaving 13 bases between them. The CDR3 DNA reads TGTGCCAGCAGTTTATCGACAGGTTCCTACGAGCAGTACTTC. Amino acids: CASSLSTGSYEQYF.

The V and J genes are TRBV6-4 and TRBJ2-1; maybe TRBD2 (7 bases). V was cut by 2 bases and J by 5 bases, with 16 bases left in between. This CDR3 region has 16 residues. Germline loops: CDR1 MRHNA, CDR2 SNTAGT. The CDR3 spells CASSDAPGGSHNEQFF. The CDR3 nucleotides read TGTGCCAGCAGTGACGCGCCGGGGGGCTCTCACAATGAGCAGTTCTTC.

The rearrangement joins TRBV4-3 to TRBJ1-6, with D uncertain. Trimming stripped 0 bases from V and 9 bases from J, with 12 bases between. This CDR3 comprises 15 residues. CDR1 LGHNA and CDR2 YSLEER come from the germline V gene. CDR3 coding DNA: TGCGCCAGCAGCCAAGATGAAGCCTTTGGTTCACCCCTCCACTTT. As protein: CASSQDEAFGSPLHF.

The genes are TRBV4-3 and TRBJ1-4; 7 positions agree with TRBD1. CDR1 and CDR2 (germline): LGHNA, YSLEER. The CDR3 is 16 residues long. With 4 bases clipped from V and 7 bases from J, the junction kept 12 bases outside the gene matches. The CDR3 protein is CASSRQDRALGEKLFF. CDR3 sequence (DNA): TGCGCCAGCAGCCGGCAAGACAGGGCGCTTGGTGAAAAACTGTTTTTT.

This sequence joins TRBV4-1 and TRBJ1-4; perhaps TRBD1 as D (5 bases). The V gene lost 0 bases and the J gene lost 6 bases, with 14 bases spanning the gap. This CDR3 spans 16 amino acids. Germline V CDR1 and CDR2: MGHRA, YSYEKL. CDR3 sequence reads: CASSQDRSGGDEKLFF. CDR3 sequence (DNA): TGCGCCAGCAGCCAAGACCGCTCCGGAGGGGATGAAAAACTGTTTTTT.

The chain links TRBV6-4 to TRBJ1-1; D remains unclear. Germline CDR1 is MRHNA and CDR2 is SNTAGT. The CDR3 extends over 14 amino acids. V gave up 0 bases and J gave up 5 bases, with 10 bases separating them. Here the CDR3 DNA reads TGTGCCAGCAGTGACTCCCGGGATGGGACTGAAGCTTTCTTT. Encoded protein: CASSDSRDGTEAFF.

The V call is TRBV4-1, the J call TRBJ1-1; possible D gene TRBD1, 5 bases. This CDR3 is 14 amino acids long. The germline V gene encodes CDR1 MGHRA and CDR2 YSYEKL. The V end was cut by 0 bases, the J end by 1 base, with 6 bases between. The CDR3 sequence: CASSQDQGNTEAFF. DNA of the CDR3: TGCGCCAGCAGCCAAGATCAGGGGAACACTGAAGCTTTCTTT.

The chain recombines TRBV9 with TRBJ1-1; D remains ambiguous. This CDR3 is built from 13 residues. In germline, CDR1 is SGDLS, CDR2 YYNGEE. Deletions cut 2 bases from V and 2 bases from J, with 7 bases between. CDR3: CASSVTFNTEAFF. CDR3 nucleotide sequence: TGTGCCAGCAGCGTTACTTTTAACACTGAAGCTTTCTTT. Together with reference TRBV9 and TRBJ1-1, the CDR3 gives the full variable domain: DSGVTQTPKHLITATGQRVTLRCSPRSGDLSVYWYQQSLDQGLQFLIQYYNGEERAKGNILERFSAQQFPDLHSELNLSSLELGDSALYFCASSVTFNTEAFFGQGTRLTVV.

This clone was counted a few times. This sequence joins TRBV7-3 and TRBJ2-5, with 8 bases aligning to TRBD1. Looked up from germline, CDR1 is SGHTA and CDR2 is FQGTGA. J was trimmed by 5 bases and V by 5 bases; bases with no gene match: 7. The CDR3 consists of 14 residues. CDR3 sequence reads: CASSPTGVLETQYF. The CDR3 nucleotides read TGTGCCAGCAGCCCGACAGGGGTTCTGGAGACCCAGTACTTC.

This chain links TRBV11-2 with TRBJ2-7; 8 bases are a match to TRBD1. CDR3 length: 14 residues. With 1 base clipped from V and 3 bases from J, the junction kept 2 bases outside the gene matches. Germline-derived CDR1 and CDR2 are SGHAT and FQNNGV. CDR3 in DNA: TGTGCCAGCAGCTTAGCAGGGGGCGACTACGAGCAGTACTTC. Translated, it gives CASSLAGGDYEQYF.

Concerning this clone itself: Other DNA sequences in the same sample also yield this CDR3. V is TRBV19 and J is TRBJ1-1, with 7 bases matching TRBD1. CDR1 and CDR2 from the germline V gene are LNHDA and SQIVND (reference sequence). The CDR3 is made up of 16 amino acids. The J segment lost 5 bases and the V segment lost 0 bases, leaving 9 bases of the junction unmatched. CDR3 in DNA: TGTGCCAGTAGTATAGACACTACGCTCAGGGGGACTGAAGCTTTCTTT. It translates to CASSIDTTLRGTEAFF.

The chain is built from TRBV5-5 and TRBJ2-5; D gene ambiguous. Looked up from germline, CDR1 is SGHKS and CDR2 is YYEKEE (reference sequence). Trimming took 4 bases from V and 5 from J, leaving 15 bases between them. There are 14 residues in the CDR3. CDR3 sequence (DNA): TGTGCCAGCAGCCCACGCCCAGGTGGGGAGACCCAGTACTTC. The encoded protein is CASSPRPGGETQYF.

The J gene is TRBJ2-2, the V gene TRBV7-3, with 13 bases fitting TRBD2. Germline values: CDR1 SGHTA, CDR2 FQGTGA. V shed 6 bases, J shed 2 bases, and the junction held 15 bases outside the gene matches. The CDR3 totals 20 residues. As DNA, the CDR3 is TGTGCCAGCAGTTGGGGACTAGCGGGAACTCCTCTCCCAAACACCGGGGAGCTGTTTTTT. Its protein is CASSWGLAGTPLPNTGELFF. Filled out from reference TRBV7-3 and TRBJ2-2, the complete variable domain reads GAGVSQTPSNKVTEKGKYVELRCDPISGHTALYWYRQSLGQGPEFLIYFQGTGAADDSGLPNDRFFAVRPEGSVSTLKIQRTERGDSAVYLCASSWGLAGTPLPNTGELFFGEGSRLTVL.

Concerning this clone: The same CDR3 can be traced to other DNA sequences in this sample. The chain combines TRBV5-1 with TRBJ2-1; possibly TRBD2 for D (7 bases). The CDR3 is 15 residues long. V shed 0 bases and J shed 5 bases, with 12 bases lying between them. Germline V lookup: CDR1 SGHRS, CDR2 YFSETQ. CDR3 sequence: CASSLVGGGDNEQFF. CDR3 nucleotide sequence: TGCGCCAGCAGCTTGGTAGGGGGAGGGGACAATGAGCAGTTCTTC.